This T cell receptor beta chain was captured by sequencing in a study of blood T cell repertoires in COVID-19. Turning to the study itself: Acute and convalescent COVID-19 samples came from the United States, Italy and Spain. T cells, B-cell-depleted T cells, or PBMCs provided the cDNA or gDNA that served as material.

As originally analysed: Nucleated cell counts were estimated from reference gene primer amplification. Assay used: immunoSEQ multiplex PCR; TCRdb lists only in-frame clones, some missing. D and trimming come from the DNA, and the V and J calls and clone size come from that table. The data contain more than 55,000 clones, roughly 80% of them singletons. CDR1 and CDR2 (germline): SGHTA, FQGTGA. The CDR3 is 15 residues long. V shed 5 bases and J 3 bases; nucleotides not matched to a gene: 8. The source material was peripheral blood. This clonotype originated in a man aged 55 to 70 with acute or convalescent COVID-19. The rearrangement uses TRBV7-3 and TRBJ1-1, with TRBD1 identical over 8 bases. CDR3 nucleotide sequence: TGTGCCAGCAGCCCGACAGGGGTGGGGGACACTGAAGCTTTCTTT. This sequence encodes CASSPTGVGDTEAFF.